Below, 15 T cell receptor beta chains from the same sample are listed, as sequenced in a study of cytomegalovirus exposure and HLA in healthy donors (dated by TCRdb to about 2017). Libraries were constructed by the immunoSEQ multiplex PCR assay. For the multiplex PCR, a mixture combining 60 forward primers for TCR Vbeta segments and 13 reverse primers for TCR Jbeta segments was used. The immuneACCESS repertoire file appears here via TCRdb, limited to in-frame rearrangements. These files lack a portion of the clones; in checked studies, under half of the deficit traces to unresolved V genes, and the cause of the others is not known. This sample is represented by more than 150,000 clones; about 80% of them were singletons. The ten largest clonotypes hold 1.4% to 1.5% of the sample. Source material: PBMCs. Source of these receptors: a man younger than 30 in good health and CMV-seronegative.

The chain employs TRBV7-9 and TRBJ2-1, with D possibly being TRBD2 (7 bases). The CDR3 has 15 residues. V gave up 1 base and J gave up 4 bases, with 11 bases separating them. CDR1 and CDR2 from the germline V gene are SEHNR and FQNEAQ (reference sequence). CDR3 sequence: CASSLVGGAYNEQFF. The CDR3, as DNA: TGTGCCAGCAGCTTAGTAGGGGGGGCTTACAATGAGCAGTTCTTC.

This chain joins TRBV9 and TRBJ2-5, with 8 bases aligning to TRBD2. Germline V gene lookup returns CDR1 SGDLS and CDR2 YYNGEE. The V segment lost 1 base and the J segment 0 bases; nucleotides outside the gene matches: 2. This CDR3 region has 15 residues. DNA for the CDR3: TGTGCCAGCAGCGTAAGCGGGGGATACCAAGAGACCCAGTACTTC. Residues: CASSVSGGYQETQYF.

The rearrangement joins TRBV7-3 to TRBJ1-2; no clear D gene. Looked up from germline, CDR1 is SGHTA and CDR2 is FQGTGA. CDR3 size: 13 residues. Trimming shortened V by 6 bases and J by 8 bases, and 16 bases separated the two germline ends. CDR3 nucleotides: TGTGCCAGCAGGGGCAGCGGGTCGTACGGCTACACCTTC. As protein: CASRGSGSYGYTF.

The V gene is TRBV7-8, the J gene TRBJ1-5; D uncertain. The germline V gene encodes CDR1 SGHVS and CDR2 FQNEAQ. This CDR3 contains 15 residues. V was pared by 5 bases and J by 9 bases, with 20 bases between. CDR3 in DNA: TGTGCCAGCAGCCCCCCTTCCCACATCGGGTGGCCCCAGCATTTT. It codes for CASSPPSHIGWPQHF.

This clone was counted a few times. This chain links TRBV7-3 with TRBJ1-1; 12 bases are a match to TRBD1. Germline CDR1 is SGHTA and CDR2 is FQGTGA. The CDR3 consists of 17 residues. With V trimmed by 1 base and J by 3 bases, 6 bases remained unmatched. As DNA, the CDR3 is TGTGCCAGCAGCTTAATGGGACAGGGGGCTCCGGACACTGAAGCTTTCTTT. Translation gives CASSLMGQGAPDTEAFF.

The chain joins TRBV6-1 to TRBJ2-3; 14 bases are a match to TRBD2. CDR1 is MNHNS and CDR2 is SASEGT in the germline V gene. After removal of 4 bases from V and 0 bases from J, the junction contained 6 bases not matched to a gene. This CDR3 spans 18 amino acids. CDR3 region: CASSGLAGGAGSTDTQYF. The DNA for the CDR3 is TGTGCCAGCAGTGGACTAGCGGGGGGGGCGGGTAGCACAGATACGCAGTATTTT.

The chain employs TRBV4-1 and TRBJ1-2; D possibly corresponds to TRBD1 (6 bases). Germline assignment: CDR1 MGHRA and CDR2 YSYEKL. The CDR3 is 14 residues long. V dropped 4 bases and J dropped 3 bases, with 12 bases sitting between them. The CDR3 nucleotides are TGCGCCAGCAGCCCGGACAGAACAGACTATGGCTACACCTTC. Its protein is CASSPDRTDYGYTF.

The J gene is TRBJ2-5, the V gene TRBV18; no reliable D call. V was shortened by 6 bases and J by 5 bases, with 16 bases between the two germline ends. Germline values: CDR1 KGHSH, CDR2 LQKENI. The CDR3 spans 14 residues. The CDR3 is CASSHPVLWETQYF. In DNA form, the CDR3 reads TGTGCCAGCTCTCATCCGGTATTATGGGAGACCCAGTACTTC. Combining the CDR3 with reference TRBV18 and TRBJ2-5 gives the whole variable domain NAGVMQNPRHLVRRRGQEARLRCSPMKGHSHVYWYRQLPEEGLKFMVYLQKENIIDESGMPKERFSAEFPKEGPSILRIQQVVRGDSAAYFCASSHPVLWETQYFGPGTRLLVL.

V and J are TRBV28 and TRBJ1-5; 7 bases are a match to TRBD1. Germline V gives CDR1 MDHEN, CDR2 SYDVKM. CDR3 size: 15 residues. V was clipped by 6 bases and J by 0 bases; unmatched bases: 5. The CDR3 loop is CASRMTGLSNQPQHF. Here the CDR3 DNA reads TGTGCCAGCAGAATGACAGGGCTTAGCAATCAGCCCCAGCATTTT.

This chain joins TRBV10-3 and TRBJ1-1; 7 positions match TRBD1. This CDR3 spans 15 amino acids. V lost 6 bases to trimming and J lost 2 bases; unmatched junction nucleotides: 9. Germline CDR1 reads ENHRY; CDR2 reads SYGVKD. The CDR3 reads CAIRSGQIQNTEAFF. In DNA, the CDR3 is TGTGCCATCAGGTCGGGACAGATTCAAAACACTGAAGCTTTCTTT.

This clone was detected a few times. CDR3 bases: TGTGCCAGCAGCGTAGTTGGACAGGGCCCGAGCTCCTATAATTCACCCCTCCACTTT. Translation gives CASSVVGQGPSSYNSPLHF. The chain is built from TRBV9 and TRBJ1-6, with TRBD1 matching 8 bases. V lost 0 bases to trimming and J lost 0 bases; unmatched junction nucleotides: 8. The germline gives CDR1 SGDLS, CDR2 YYNGEE. The CDR3 is 19 amino acids.

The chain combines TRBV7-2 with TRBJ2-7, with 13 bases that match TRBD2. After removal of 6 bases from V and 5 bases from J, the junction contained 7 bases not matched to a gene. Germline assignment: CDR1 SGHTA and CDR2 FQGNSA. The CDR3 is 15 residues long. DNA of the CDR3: TGTGCCAGCAGTCCACTAGCGGGGGGGCCTCACGAGCAGTACTTC. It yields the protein CASSPLAGGPHEQYF.

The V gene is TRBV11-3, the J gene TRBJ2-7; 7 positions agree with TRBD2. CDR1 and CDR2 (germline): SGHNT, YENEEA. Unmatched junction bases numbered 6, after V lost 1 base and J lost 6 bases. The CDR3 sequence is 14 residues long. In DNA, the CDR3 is TGTGCCAGCAGCTTAGTGGCGACTAGCTCCGAGCAGTACTTC. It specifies CASSLVATSSEQYF.

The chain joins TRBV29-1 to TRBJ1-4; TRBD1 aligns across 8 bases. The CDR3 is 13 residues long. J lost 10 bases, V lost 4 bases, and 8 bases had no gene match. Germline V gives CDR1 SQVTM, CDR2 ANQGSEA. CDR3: CSVARGQGGKLFF. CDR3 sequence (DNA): TGCAGCGTTGCCCGCGGACAGGGAGGAAAACTGTTTTTT.

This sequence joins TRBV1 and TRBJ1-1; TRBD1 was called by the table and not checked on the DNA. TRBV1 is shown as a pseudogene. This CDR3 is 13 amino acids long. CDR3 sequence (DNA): TGCACCAGCAGCCGCCGACAGGGGGCTGAAGCTTTCTTT. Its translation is CTSSRRQGAEAFF.